The clone carrying this T cell receptor (beta chain) has ten or more counts. Its antigen remains unidentified. This specimen comes from a study of T cells in Graves' hyperthyroidism and ophthalmopathy. Study-wide points: A model of 13 V-J pairs discriminated ophthalmopathy from stable hyperthyroidism. The majority of expanded thyroid clonotypes above 0.001 also appeared in blood.

RNA transcripts were the template for amplifying TCR beta CDR3 regions. Using the HTBI primer set, a first-round RT-PCR was run on the TCR CDR3. TCRdb re-called the multiplex PCR reads through MiXCR, storing one row per CDR3 protein. The table records about 740,000 distinct CDR3 sequences, 12% to 15% of them present only once. Unmatched junction bases numbered 4, after V lost 6 bases and J lost 5 bases. The CDR3 is 14 residues long. Germline assignment: CDR1 SEHNR and CDR2 FQNEAQ (reference sequence). No ophthalmopathy progression within 18 months constituted stable Graves' hyperthyroidism. This sequence originates from a woman between 18 and 30 years old with Graves' hyperthyroidism. J is TRBJ2-3 and V is TRBV7-9, with 11 bases identical to TRBD2. The sample taken for sequencing was blood. In DNA form, the CDR3 reads TGTGCCAGCAGTCCGACTAGCGGGAAAGATACGCAGTATTTT. It translates to CASSPTSGKDTQYF.